Below, 22 T cell receptor beta chains from the same sample are listed, as sequenced in a study of PD-L1 blockade in urothelial cancer. The sample's time point: peripheral blood 6 weeks after treatment start. The data were produced by immunoSEQ multiplex PCR, yet TCRdb's version contains in-frame clones alone and is incomplete. The data show 65,000 to 85,000 clones, approximately 89% seen once. The sequencing used PBMCs, collected around atezolizumab (anti-PD-L1) treatment. All receptors come from a woman of 80 years or more with urothelial cancer.

The chain carries TRBV28 and TRBJ1-1; D not resolved. Germline CDR1 is MDHEN and CDR2 is SYDVKM. With 5 bases removed from V and 2 bases from J, the gap between germline ends came to 3 bases. The CDR3 runs to 11 residues. The CDR3 DNA sequence: TGTGCCAGCAGTGTAAACACTGAAGCTTTCTTT. Translation gives CASSVNTEAFF.

The rearrangement links TRBV4-1 to TRBJ2-2; 9 nucleotides match TRBD1. Trimming removed 6 bases from V and 10 bases from J; junction bases left unmatched: 9. The CDR3 is made up of 14 amino acids. CDR1 and CDR2 (germline): MGHRA, YSYEKL. CDR3 in amino acids: CASSTGGLVLELFF. The CDR3 coding sequence is TGCGCCAGCAGTACAGGGGGCCTCGTTCTGGAGCTGTTTTTT.

V and J are TRBV28 and TRBJ2-7, with 7 bases that match TRBD1. The CDR3 covers 13 residues. CDR1 is MDHEN and CDR2 is SYDVKM in the germline V gene. J lost 3 bases, V lost 4 bases, and 3 bases had no gene match. CDR3 in amino acids: CASSWGTVYEQYF. The CDR3 DNA is TGTGCCAGCAGTTGGGGGACAGTCTACGAGCAGTACTTC.

This chain connects TRBV6-1 to TRBJ1-4, with D unclear. The V end was cut by 3 bases, the J end by 7 bases, with 18 bases between. Germline values: CDR1 MNHNS, CDR2 SASEGT. The CDR3 runs 16 residues. The CDR3 DNA follows: TGTGCCAGCAGTGAGGCCTCGGGTCTGGTGGGTGAAAAACTGTTTTTT. It yields the protein CASSEASGLVGEKLFF.

This clone was recorded once. The genes are TRBV5-6 and TRBJ1-5; D call uncertain. The CDR3 length is 12 residues. CDR1 and CDR2 from the germline V gene are SGHDT and YYEEEE. V lost 0 bases and J 6 bases, leaving 4 bases between the germline ends. The chain's CDR3 is CASSLAGQPQHF. CDR3 bases: TGTGCCAGCAGCTTGGCGGGTCAGCCCCAGCATTTT.

This chain uses TRBV18 with TRBJ2-2; 7 bases are a match to TRBD2. CDR3 size: 15 residues. Per the germline V gene, CDR1 is KGHSH and CDR2 is LQKENI. V dropped 1 base and J dropped 1; count of bases not matched to a gene: 0. The CDR3 coding sequence is TGTGCCAGCTCACCACTAGCGGGGAACACCGGGGAGCTGTTTTTT. Protein: CASSPLAGNTGELFF.

The rearrangement links TRBV30 to TRBJ2-7, with a possible D match to TRBD1 (6 bases). The CDR3 sequence is 12 residues long. V lost 1 base and J lost 2, with 6 bases in between. Germline values: CDR1 GTSNPN, CDR2 SVGIG (reference sequence). The CDR3: CAWSGQAYEQYF. DNA of the CDR3: TGTGCCTGGAGTGGACAGGCCTACGAGCAGTACTTC.

The V gene is TRBV6-1, the J gene TRBJ1-2; weak D call: TRBD1 (5 bases). Germline values: CDR1 MNHNS, CDR2 SASEGT. V lost 1 base to trimming and J lost 8 bases, with 17 bases between them. The CDR3 is made up of 15 amino acids. The CDR3 loop reads CASSEGPTGGFGYTF. CDR3 bases: TGTGCCAGCAGTGAAGGTCCCACAGGCGGTTTCGGCTACACCTTC.

The table lists this clone with a count of one. The V gene is TRBV7-9, the J gene TRBJ2-1; TRBD1 agrees at 7 bases. Germline CDR1 and CDR2: SEHNR and FQNEAQ (reference sequence). Trimming cost V 8 bases and J 16 bases; bases outside gene matches: 17. This CDR3 region has 13 residues. The CDR3 is CASRLDLDRDLFF. In DNA form, the CDR3 reads TGTGCCAGCCGCCTCGACCTTGACAGGGATCTCTTCTTC.

The chain links TRBV5-4 to TRBJ2-1, with 9 bases fitting TRBD2. CDR1 and CDR2 (germline): SGHNT, YYREEE (reference sequence). Trimming removed 0 bases from V and 9 bases from J; junction bases left unmatched: 7. The CDR3 is 15 residues long. Here the CDR3 DNA reads TGTGCCAGCAGCTTGGCCTCGGCGGGAGGGACTGAGCAGTTCTTC. Amino acid sequence: CASSLASAGGTEQFF. Using reference TRBV5-4 and TRBJ2-1 for the parts outside the CDR3, the full variable domain is ETGVTQSPTHLIKTRGQQVTLRCSSQSGHNTVSWYQQALGQGPQFIFQYYREEENGRGNFPPRFSGLQFPNYSSELNVNALELDDSALYLCASSLASAGGTEQFFGPGTRLTVL.

This rearrangement joins TRBV11-1 to TRBJ1-2; 7 positions agree with TRBD1. CDR1 SGHAT and CDR2 FQDESV come from the germline V gene (reference sequence). This CDR3 spans 14 amino acids. With 6 bases clipped from V and 4 bases from J, the junction kept 8 bases outside the gene matches. The CDR3 spells CASSLGQESYGYTF. CDR3 nucleotides: TGTGCCAGCAGTCTTGGACAGGAATCCTATGGCTACACCTTC.

In its sample, this clone was seen once. The sample contains more than one DNA sequence encoding this CDR3. The chain combines TRBV19 with TRBJ1-5, with a weak D call TRBD1 (5 bases). This CDR3 is 12 amino acids long. CDR1 is LNHDA, CDR2 SQIVND, per germline (reference sequence). Trimming stripped 4 bases from V and 4 bases from J, with 5 bases between. For the CDR3, the DNA is TGTGCCAGTAGTACAGGGAATCAGCCCCAGCATTTT. Translating it yields CASSTGNQPQHF. Supplemented by reference TRBV19 and TRBJ1-5, the full variable domain reads DGGITQSPKYLFRKEGQNVTLSCEQNLNHDAMYWYRQDPGQGLRLIYYSQIVNDFQKGDIAEGYSVSREKKESFPLTVTSAQKNPTAFYLCASSTGNQPQHFGDGTRLSIL.

This chain links TRBV18 with TRBJ1-1; TRBD1 matches at 7 bases. The V and J ends lost 2 bases and 2 bases, in that order; junction bases with no gene match: 5. Germline CDR1 is KGHSH and CDR2 is LQKENI. CDR3 length: 15 amino acids. The CDR3 loop is CASSPGTDRNTEAFF. The CDR3 nucleotides read TGTGCCAGCTCACCAGGGACAGATCGAAACACTGAAGCTTTCTTT.

The table lists this clone with a count of one. V gene TRBV19 combines with J gene TRBJ2-1; the D gene is possibly TRBD2 (5 bases). Germline V CDR1 and CDR2: LNHDA, SQIVND (reference sequence). With 4 bases removed from V and 5 bases from J, the gap between germline ends came to 12 bases. The CDR3 loop spans 14 amino acids. The CDR3 DNA sequence: TGTGCCAGTAGTAGAGGGCTAGTTGACAATGAGCAGTTCTTC. This codes for CASSRGLVDNEQFF. Full variable domain (outside the CDR3, taken from reference TRBV19 and TRBJ2-1): DGGITQSPKYLFRKEGQNVTLSCEQNLNHDAMYWYRQDPGQGLRLIYYSQIVNDFQKGDIAEGYSVSREKKESFPLTVTSAQKNPTAFYLCASSRGLVDNEQFFGPGTRLTVL.

The rearrangement joins TRBV6-1 to TRBJ1-1; the D gene is possibly TRBD1 (5 bases). Trimming left V 9 bases short and J 2 bases short, with 13 bases between. CDR1 MNHNS and CDR2 SASEGT come from the germline V gene. CDR3 length equals 13 residues. The CDR3 DNA follows: TGTGCCAGTAGAGCGGGGGTTAACACTGAAGCTTTCTTT. Protein: CASRAGVNTEAFF.

This clone was seen only once. V is TRBV19 and J is TRBJ1-5, with D possibly TRBD1 on 6 matching bases. Per the germline V gene, CDR1 is LNHDA and CDR2 is SQIVND (reference sequence). This CDR3 has 15 residues. V lost 5 bases and J lost 3, with 14 bases in between. CDR3 nucleotide sequence: TGTGCCAGTAGTGTAGGGGGGGGCTTCAATCAGCCCCAGCATTTT. Its protein product is CASSVGGGFNQPQHF. Looking up the rest from reference TRBV19 and TRBJ1-5 gives the full variable domain: DGGITQSPKYLFRKEGQNVTLSCEQNLNHDAMYWYRQDPGQGLRLIYYSQIVNDFQKGDIAEGYSVSREKKESFPLTVTSAQKNPTAFYLCASSVGGGFNQPQHFGDGTRLSIL.

This CDR3 reads CASLTGNYGYTF. The CDR3 DNA is TGTGCCAGCCTAACAGGGAACTATGGCTACACCTTC. This sequence joins TRBV28 and TRBJ1-2; perhaps TRBD1 as D (6 bases). V lost 8 bases, J lost 2 bases, and 9 bases lay in between. The CDR3 covers 12 residues. Germline CDR1 reads MDHEN; CDR2 reads SYDVKM.

This clone has a single count. The genes are TRBV28 and TRBJ1-2; no firm D call. The CDR3 contains 13 residues. Trimming took 2 bases from V and 5 from J, leaving 9 bases between them. Germline CDR1 is MDHEN and CDR2 is SYDVKM. CDR3 region: CASSLPGLYGYTF. The CDR3 DNA follows: TGTGCCAGCAGTTTACCAGGCCTTTATGGCTACACCTTC.

The V gene is TRBV19, the J gene TRBJ1-2; TRBD1 matches at 9 bases. The CDR3 contains 16 residues. With V trimmed by 5 bases and J by 2 bases, 9 bases remained unmatched. Germline CDR1 and CDR2: LNHDA and SQIVND (reference sequence). The CDR3 DNA sequence: TGTGCCAGTAGTTTCTCGGGACAGGGACGGAACTATGGCTACACCTTC. It translates to CASSFSGQGRNYGYTF.

This chain uses TRBV18 with TRBJ1-5; 8 bases map to TRBD1. This CDR3 spans 17 amino acids. Germline values: CDR1 KGHSH, CDR2 LQKENI. V shed 3 bases and J 7 bases; nucleotides not matched to a gene: 14. This CDR3 is CASSPAVAGGWRQPQHF. The DNA of the CDR3 is TGTGCCAGCTCACCCGCGGTGGCAGGGGGCTGGAGACAGCCCCAGCATTTT.

This chain connects TRBV10-1 to TRBJ1-1; D is possibly TRBD1 (6 bases). The V end was cut by 5 bases, the J end by 1 base, with 8 bases between. CDR3 length equals 13 residues. The V gene's germline CDR1 is WNHNN and CDR2 SYGVQD (reference sequence). This chain's CDR3 is CASSMDRNTEAFF. The CDR3 nucleotides read TGCGCCAGCAGTATGGACAGGAACACTGAAGCTTTCTTT.

The chain couples TRBV9 to TRBJ1-4, with D perhaps TRBD1 (6 bases). The CDR3 spans 17 residues. The V gene's germline CDR1 is SGDLS and CDR2 YYNGEE. Trimming removed 0 bases at V and 5 bases at J, with 17 bases between. The CDR3 sequence is CASSVGVGGGENEKLFF. CDR3 sequence (DNA): TGTGCCAGCAGCGTAGGAGTAGGGGGAGGGGAGAATGAAAAACTGTTTTTT.